This section outlines one TCR beta chain sequence together with its context. Its antigen target is currently unknown. No much larger clone exists at a distance of one base, and base qualities are not known. TCRbeta CDR3 regions were amplified from genomic DNA using the immunoSEQ Assay, a bias-controlled multiplex PCR. In the paper's pipeline: The number of nucleated cells in each sample was estimated by amplification of reference gene primers within the assay. To quantify the absolute abundance of each unique TCRbeta CDR3 rearrangement, sequence reads were collapsed and filtered. Productive Simpson clonality was computed per sample as the square root of Simpson's diversity index over productive rearrangements. In its TCRdb copy, this immuneACCESS table keeps in-frame sequences only and misses some clones. Where compared with another copy, unresolved V genes explain less than half of these, and the others have no known cause. From that table come the V and J calls and clone size; the DNA was used to work out D and trimming. The sample table shows 140,000 or so clones, and approximately 87% are seen once. The ten largest make up roughly 8% of the sample.

Whole blood was collected in K2EDTA tubes by collaborating institutions according to the institutions' own protocols. Collaborator samples were shipped for TCRbeta analysis as frozen whole blood, isolated PBMCs, or DNA extracted from either sample type. This specimen belongs to a study of blood T cell repertoires in COVID-19 (dated by TCRdb to 2018 to 2020). Background on the whole study: The collaborator samples originated in the United States, Italy and Spain and spanned the acute and convalescent phases of COVID-19. Sample metadata almost always included a de-identified subject ID, COVID-19 status, age in years and sex. The prospective study material was composed of cDNA or gDNA derived from T cells, B-cell-depleted T cells, or PBMCs. Where available, HLA class I and class II types were taken from metadata supplied by the sample provider and were not determined by assay-based typing. A freely available public database, intended as a resource for researchers studying the immune response to SARS-CoV-2, is where the repertoires were released. Deeply sampled blood TCRbeta repertoires from subjects exposed to, actively infected with, or recovered from COVID-19 were included in the dataset. The samples were drawn from two sources: the first 160 participants of the ongoing ImmuneRACE study, and 950 to 1,500 subjects contributed by 6 global collaborators.

The CDR3 spans 14 residues, from the cysteine through the phenylalanine. Only the CDR3 DNA is retained, 42 bases long and in frame from the first base. CDR1 SGDLS and CDR2 YYNGEE are derived from the germline V gene. V and J are trimmed by 4 bases and 6 bases, and the gene matches miss 7 bases of the junction. Paper-wide results and their limitations: The quantity of clinical and demographic metadata differed by source and by participant and was supplied without curation.

The sample consisted of peripheral blood. The origin of this receptor is a woman between 50 and 59 years old with active or convalescent COVID-19. The rearrangement joined TRBV9 to TRBJ1-2; 9 bases in the middle match TRBD1. The nucleotide sequence reads as follows: TGTGCCAGCAGCTTTCGGACAGGGGACGATGGCTACACCTTC. It codes for CASSFRTGDDGYTF.